This TCR beta chain emerged from a study of T-cell memory formation after mild COVID-19 (dated by TCRdb to the early 2020s). As for the study more broadly: Most TCR sequence clusters were specific to one of the two donors. T-cell clones expanding and contracting after mild COVID-19 in a couple of donors were tracked by longitudinal TCRalpha and TCRbeta repertoire sequencing. Two young, previously healthy adult volunteers, one female and one male, were included in the cohort.

Ficoll-Paque density gradient centrifugation was used to isolate PBMCs. Regarding this clonotype: Its binding antigen is unknown. The input lacks base qualities; no much larger clone sits a single base away.

Results and caveats for the whole study, not just this receptor: Balanced CD4/CD8 phenotypes were observed for clones contracting from day 15 to 85, whereas a bias towards CD4+ was observed for a second wave of clones expanding from day 15 to 37. Some responding clones were detected in pre-infection memory, which suggested that pre-existing cross-reactive memory T cells had joined the SARS-CoV-2 response. The study included only a couple of mild cases, and larger cohorts that include severe cases with pre-infection samples were judged to be necessary. SARS-CoV-2 specificity was not confirmed for the second-wave clones peaking on day 37. Contracting CD4+ clones were found mainly in CM and EM memory subsets, while CD8+ clones were enriched in EMRA.

TCRdb shows the sequencer as Illumina NovaSeq 6000. TCRalpha and TCRbeta cDNA libraries were constructed by 5'RACE with constant-segment primers, with sample barcodes and unique molecular identifiers being introduced. Trizol reagent was used to extract RNA from every sample. Libraries were amplified in two PCR steps, with a second sample barcode and Illumina TruSeq adapters added in the second step. Sequencing of the libraries was done on an Illumina NovaSeq, producing 2 x 150 bp paired-end reads. Concerning the study's data processing: Demultiplexing of reads and collapsing into UMI-guided consensus sequences were performed with migec v1.2.7. Using mixcr v2.1.11, UMI consensuses were aligned to TRA and TRB V and J templates and then assembled into clonotypes. Clonotypes were classified as expanded or contracted when called significant by both edgeR and NoisET, with noise models trained on biological replicates. For edgeR calls, the cutoffs were a false discovery rate-adjusted p below 0.01 and a log2 fold-change threshold of 1. PCA with hierarchical clustering of max-normalized trajectories of the 1000 most abundant clonotypes was used as exploratory dynamics analysis. Separately sequenced CD4+ and CD8+ repertoires were used to assign the CD4 or CD8 phenotype of responding clones. Through fastp at Q25 and MiXCR, TCRdb rebuilt clones from the public reads, retaining in-frame beta chains. Rows are combined by CDR3 protein, so each entry shows the most common genes and DNA. The V and J calls and clone size are TCRdb's, not the authors'. The sample table lists fewer than 700,000 distinct CDR3 sequences, about a fifth of them with a count of one. Around 8.4% of the sample goes to the ten largest clones.

This receptor was taken from an adult woman who had mild COVID-19 (a few samples of this study predate the infection). The sample titles of this study are shuffled in the database, so cell type and time point are left out; the donor was told from shared clones. The sequencing input was PBMCs or a T cell subset sorted from them (not recorded which).

The nucleotide sequence is TGTGCCAGCAGTTACGGTCCGAAGCAGTTCTTC. It is translated as CASSYGPKQFF. The chain was built from TRBV27 and TRBJ2-1, with the D gene not confidently named. The cysteine opens and the phenylalanine closes a CDR3 of 11 amino acids. The read is trimmed to its CDR3 DNA, 33 bases read in frame from base 1. Trimming takes 4 bases from V and 11 bases from J, and the germline ends sit 9 bases apart. According to the germline V gene (reference sequence), CDR1 reads MNHEY and CDR2 reads SMNVEV.